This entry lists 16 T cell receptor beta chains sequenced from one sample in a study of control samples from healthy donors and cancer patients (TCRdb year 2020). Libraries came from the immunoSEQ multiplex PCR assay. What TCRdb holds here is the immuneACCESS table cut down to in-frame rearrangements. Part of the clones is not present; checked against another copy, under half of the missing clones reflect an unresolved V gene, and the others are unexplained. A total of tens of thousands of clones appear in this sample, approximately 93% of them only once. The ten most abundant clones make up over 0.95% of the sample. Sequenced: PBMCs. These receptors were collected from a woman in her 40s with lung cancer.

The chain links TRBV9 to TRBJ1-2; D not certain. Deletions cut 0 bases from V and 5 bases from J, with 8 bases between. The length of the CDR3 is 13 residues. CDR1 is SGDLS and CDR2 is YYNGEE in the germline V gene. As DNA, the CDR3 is TGTGCCAGCAGCGTAGCTTATCGATATGGCTACACCTTC. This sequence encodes CASSVAYRYGYTF. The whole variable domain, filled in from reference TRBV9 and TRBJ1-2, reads DSGVTQTPKHLITATGQRVTLRCSPRSGDLSVYWYQQSLDQGLQFLIQYYNGEERAKGNILERFSAQQFPDLHSELNLSSLELGDSALYFCASSVAYRYGYTFGSGTRLTVV.

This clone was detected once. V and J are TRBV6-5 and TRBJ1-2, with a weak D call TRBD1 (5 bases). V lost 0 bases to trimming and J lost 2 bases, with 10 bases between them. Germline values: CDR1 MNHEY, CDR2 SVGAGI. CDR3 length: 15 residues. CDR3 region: CASSYSIQGNYGYTF. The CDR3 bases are TGTGCCAGCAGTTACTCGATTCAGGGAAACTATGGCTACACCTTC.

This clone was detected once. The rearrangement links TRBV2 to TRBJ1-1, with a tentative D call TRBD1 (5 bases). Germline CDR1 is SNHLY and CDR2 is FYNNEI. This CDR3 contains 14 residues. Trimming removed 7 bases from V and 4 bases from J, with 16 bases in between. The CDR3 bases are TGTGCCAGCAACCTAGGGCTAGGGACCACTGAAGCTTTCTTT. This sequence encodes CASNLGLGTTEAFF.

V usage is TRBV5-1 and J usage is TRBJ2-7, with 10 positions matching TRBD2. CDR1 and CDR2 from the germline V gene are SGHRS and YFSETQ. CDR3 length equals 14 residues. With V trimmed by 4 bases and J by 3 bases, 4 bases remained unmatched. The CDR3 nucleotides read TGCGCCAGCAGCGCAGGACTAGCGGTCTACGAGCAGTACTTC. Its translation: CASSAGLAVYEQYF.

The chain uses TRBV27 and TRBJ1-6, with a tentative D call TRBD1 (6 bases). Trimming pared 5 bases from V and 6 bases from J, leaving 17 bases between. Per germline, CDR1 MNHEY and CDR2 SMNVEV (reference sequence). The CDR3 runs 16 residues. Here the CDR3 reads CASSELSDSFNSPLHF. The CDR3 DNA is TGTGCCAGCAGTGAGCTGTCGGACAGTTTTAATTCACCCCTCCACTTT.

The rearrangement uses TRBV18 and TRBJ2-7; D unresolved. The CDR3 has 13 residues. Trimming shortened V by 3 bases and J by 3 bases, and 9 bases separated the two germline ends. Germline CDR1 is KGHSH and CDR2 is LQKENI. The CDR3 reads CASSPTPNYEQYF. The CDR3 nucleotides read TGTGCCAGCTCACCGACACCGAACTACGAGCAGTACTTC.

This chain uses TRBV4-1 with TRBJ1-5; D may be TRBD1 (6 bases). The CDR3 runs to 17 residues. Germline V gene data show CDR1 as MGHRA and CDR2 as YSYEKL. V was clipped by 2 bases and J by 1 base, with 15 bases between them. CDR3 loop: CASSQSGEEWSNQPQHF. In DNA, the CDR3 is TGCGCCAGCAGCCAATCAGGGGAGGAATGGAGCAATCAGCCCCAGCATTTT.

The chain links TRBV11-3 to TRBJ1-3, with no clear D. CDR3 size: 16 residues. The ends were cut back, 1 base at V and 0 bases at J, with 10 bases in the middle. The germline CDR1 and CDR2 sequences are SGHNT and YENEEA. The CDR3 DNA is TGTGCCAGCAGCTTAGTCGGCGGCCACTCTGGAAACACCATATATTTT. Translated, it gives CASSLVGGHSGNTIYF.

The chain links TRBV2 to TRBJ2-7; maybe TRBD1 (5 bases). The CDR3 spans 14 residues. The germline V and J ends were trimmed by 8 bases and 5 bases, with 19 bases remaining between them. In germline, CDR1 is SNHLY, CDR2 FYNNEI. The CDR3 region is CASSPDWGGDEQYF. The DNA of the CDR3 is TGTGCCAGCTCCCCCGACTGGGGCGGCGACGAGCAGTACTTC.

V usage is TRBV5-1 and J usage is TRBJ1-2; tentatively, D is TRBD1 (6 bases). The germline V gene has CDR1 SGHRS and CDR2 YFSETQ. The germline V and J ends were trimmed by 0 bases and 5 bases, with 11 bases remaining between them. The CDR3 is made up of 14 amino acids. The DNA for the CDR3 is TGCGCCAGCAGCTTGGGAGGACAGCTTTATGGCTACACCTTC. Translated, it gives CASSLGGQLYGYTF.

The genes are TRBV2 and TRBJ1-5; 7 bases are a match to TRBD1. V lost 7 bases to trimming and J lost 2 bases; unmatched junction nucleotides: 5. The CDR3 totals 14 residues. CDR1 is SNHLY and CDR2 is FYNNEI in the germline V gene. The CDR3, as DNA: TGTGCCAGCACTGTAGACAGGGGCAATCAGCCCCAGCATTTT. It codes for CASTVDRGNQPQHF.

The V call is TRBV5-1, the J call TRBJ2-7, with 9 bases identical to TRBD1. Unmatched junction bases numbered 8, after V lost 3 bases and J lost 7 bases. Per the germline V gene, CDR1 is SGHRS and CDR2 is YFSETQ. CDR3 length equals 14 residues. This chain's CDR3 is CASSSLRDREEQYF. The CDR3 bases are TGCGCCAGCAGCTCCCTCCGGGACAGGGAAGAGCAGTACTTC.

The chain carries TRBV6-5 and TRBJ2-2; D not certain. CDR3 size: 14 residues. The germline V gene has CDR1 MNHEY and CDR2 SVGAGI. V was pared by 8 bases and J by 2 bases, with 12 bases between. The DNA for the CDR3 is TGTGCCAGCCAAATTACGGGTAACACCGGGGAGCTGTTTTTT. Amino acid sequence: CASQITGNTGELFF.

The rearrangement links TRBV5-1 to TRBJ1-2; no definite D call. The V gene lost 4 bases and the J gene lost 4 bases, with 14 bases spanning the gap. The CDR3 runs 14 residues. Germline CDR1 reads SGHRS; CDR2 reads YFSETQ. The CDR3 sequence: CASSPDGVAYGYTF. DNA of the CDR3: TGCGCCAGCAGCCCTGACGGGGTCGCCTATGGCTACACCTTC. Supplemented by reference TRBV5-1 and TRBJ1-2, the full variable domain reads KAGVTQTPRYLIKTRGQQVTLSCSPISGHRSVSWYQQTPGQGLQFLFEYFSETQRNKGNFPGRFSGRQFSNSRSEMNVSTLELGDSALYLCASSPDGVAYGYTFGSGTRLTVV.

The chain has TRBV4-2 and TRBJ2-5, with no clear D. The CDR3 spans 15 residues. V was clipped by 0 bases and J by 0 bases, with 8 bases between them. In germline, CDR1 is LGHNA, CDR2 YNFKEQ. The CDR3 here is CASSQEVQNQETQYF. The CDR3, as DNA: TGTGCCAGCAGCCAAGAGGTGCAGAACCAAGAGACCCAGTACTTC.

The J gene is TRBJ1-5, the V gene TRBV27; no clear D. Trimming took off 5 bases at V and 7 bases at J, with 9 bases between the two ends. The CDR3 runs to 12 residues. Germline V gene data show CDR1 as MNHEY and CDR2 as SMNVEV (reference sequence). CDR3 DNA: TGTGCCAGCAGTAACCTAGGGCAGCCCCAGCATTTT. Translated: CASSNLGQPQHF.